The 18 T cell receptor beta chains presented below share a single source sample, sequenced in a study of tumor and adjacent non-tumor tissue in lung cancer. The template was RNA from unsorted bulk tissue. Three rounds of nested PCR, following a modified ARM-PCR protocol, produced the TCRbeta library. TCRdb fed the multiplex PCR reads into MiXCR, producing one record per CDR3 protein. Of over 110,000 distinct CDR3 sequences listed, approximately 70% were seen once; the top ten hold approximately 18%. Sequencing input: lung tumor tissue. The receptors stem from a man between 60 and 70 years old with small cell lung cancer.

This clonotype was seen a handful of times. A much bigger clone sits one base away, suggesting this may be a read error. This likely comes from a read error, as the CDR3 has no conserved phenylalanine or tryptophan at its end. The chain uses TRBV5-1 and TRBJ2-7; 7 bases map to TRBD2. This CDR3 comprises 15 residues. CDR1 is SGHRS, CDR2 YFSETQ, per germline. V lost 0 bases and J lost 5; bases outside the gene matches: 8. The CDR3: CASSLARAAGDEQYI. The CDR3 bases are TGCGCCAGCAGCTTGGCCCGGGCCGCGGGGGACGAGCAGTACATC.

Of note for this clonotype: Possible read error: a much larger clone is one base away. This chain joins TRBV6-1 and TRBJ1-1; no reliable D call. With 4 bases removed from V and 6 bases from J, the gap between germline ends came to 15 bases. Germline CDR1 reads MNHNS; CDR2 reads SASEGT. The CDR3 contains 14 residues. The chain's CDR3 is CASSVRGSGAEAFF. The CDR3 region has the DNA TGTGCCAGCAGTGTCCGGGGAAGCGGCGCTGAAGCTTTCTTT.

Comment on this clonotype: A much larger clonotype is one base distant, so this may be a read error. As DNA, the CDR3 is TGTGCCAGCAGTTACACGGGGTCTAATAATTCACCCTTCCACTTT. Amino acid sequence: CASSYTGSNNSPFHF. The chain employs TRBV6-5 and TRBJ1-6, with D hard to call. Germline CDR1 reads MNHEY; CDR2 reads SVGAGI. The CDR3 runs to 15 residues.

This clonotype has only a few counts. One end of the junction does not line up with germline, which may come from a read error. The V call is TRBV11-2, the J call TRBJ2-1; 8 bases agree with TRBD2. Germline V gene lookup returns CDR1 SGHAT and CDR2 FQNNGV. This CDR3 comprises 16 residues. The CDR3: CASSREGSTALHEQLF. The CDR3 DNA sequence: TGTGCCAGCAGCCGGGAGGGTAGTACGGCCCTCCATGAGCAATTATTC.

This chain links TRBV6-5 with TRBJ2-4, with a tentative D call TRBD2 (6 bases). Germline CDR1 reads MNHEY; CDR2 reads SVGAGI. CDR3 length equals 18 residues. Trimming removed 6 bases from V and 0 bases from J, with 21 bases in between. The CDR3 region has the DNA TGTGCCAGCAGCCCCGGAGGGATGGCCCAGCTAGCCAAAAACATTCAGTACTTC. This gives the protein CASSPGGMAQLAKNIQYF.

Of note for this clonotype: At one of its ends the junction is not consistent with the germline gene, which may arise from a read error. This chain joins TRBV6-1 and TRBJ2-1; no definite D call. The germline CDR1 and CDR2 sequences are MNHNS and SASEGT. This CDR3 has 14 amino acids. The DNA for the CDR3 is TGTGCCAACAGTGAAGATTGGGTATACAATGAGCAGTTCTTC. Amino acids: CANSEDWVYNEQFF.

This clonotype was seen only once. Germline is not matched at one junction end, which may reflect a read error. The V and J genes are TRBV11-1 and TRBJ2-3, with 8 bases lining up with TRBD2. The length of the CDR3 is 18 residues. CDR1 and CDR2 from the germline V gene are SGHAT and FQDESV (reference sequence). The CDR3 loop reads CASSLRGTSGFGTDAQYF. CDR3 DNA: TGTGCCAGCAGCTTACGAGGGACTAGTGGGTTCGGCACAGATGCGCAGTATTTT.

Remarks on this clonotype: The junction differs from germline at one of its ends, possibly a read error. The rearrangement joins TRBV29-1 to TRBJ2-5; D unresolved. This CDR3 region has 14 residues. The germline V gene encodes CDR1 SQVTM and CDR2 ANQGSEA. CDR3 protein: CSVVASRAQEIQYF. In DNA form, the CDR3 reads TGCAGCGTTGTAGCCTCTAGGGCCCAAGAGATCCAGTATTTC.

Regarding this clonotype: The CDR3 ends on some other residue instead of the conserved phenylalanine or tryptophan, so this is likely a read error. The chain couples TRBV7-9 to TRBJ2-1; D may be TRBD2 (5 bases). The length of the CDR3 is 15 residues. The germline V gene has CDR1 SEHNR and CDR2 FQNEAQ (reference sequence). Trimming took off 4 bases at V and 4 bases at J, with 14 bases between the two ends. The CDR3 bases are TGTGCCAGCAGCTGGGCAGCGGTTGCATACAATGAGCAGTTCGTC. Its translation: CASSWAAVAYNEQFV.

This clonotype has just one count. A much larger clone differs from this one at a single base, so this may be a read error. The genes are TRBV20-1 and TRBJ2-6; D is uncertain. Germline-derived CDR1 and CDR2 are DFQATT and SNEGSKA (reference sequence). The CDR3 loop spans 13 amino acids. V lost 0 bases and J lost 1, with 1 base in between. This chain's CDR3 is CSARESGANVLTF. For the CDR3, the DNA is TGCAGTGCTAGAGAATCTGGGGCCAACGTCCTGACTTTC.

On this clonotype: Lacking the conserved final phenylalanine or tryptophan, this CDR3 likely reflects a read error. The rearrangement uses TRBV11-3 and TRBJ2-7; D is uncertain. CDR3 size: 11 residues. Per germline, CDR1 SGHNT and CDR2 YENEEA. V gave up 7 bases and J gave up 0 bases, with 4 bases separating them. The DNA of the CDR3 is TGTGCCAGCAACAACTCCTACGAGCAGTACTTA. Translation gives CASNNSYEQYL.

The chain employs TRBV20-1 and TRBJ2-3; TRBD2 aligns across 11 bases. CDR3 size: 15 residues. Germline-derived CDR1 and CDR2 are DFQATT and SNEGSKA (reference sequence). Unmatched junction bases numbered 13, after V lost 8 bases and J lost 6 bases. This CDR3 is CSSTLAGEMGDTQYF. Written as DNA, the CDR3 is TGCAGTTCGACACTAGCGGGAGAAATGGGCGATACGCAGTATTTT.

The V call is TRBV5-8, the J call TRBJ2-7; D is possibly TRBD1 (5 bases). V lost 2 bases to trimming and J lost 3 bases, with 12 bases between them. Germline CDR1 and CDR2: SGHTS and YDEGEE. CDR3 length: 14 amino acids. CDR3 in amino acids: CASSLKGQGYEQYF. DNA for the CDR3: TGTGCCAGCAGCTTAAAAGGGCAGGGCTACGAGCAGTACTTC.

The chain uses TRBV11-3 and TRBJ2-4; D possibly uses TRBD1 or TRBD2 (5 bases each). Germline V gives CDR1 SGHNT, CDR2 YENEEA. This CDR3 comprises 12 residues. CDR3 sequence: CLSNLEGHIQYF. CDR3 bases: TGTCTCAGCAACTTAGAGGGACACATTCAGTACTTC. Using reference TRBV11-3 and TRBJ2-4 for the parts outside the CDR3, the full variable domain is EAGVVQSPRYKIIEKKQPVAFWCNPISGHNTLYWYLQNLGQGPELLIRYENEEAVDDSQLPKDRFSAERLKGVDSTLKIQPAELGDSAVYLCLSNLEGHIQYFGAGTRLSVL.

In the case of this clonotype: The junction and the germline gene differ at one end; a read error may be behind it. CDR3 amino acids: CASSFGANTGELFF. Written as DNA, the CDR3 is TGTGCCAGCAGTTTCGGAGCGAACACTGGGGAGCTGTTTTTC. The chain is built from TRBV28 and TRBJ2-2, with a possible D match to TRBD2 (5 bases). Germline V gives CDR1 MDHEN, CDR2 SYDVKM. The CDR3 length is 14 residues.

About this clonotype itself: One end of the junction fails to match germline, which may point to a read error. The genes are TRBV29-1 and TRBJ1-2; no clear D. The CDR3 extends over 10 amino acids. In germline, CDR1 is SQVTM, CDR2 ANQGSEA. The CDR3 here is CSVVIGWVYF. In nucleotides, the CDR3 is TGCAGCGTTGTTATAGGCTGGGTCTACTTC. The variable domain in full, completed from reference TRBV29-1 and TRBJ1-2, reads SAVISQKPSRDICQRGTSLTIQCQVDSQVTMMFWYRQQPGQSLTLIATANQGSEATYESGFVIDKFPISRPNLTFSTLTVSNMSPEDSSIYLCSVVIGWVYFGSGTRLTVV.

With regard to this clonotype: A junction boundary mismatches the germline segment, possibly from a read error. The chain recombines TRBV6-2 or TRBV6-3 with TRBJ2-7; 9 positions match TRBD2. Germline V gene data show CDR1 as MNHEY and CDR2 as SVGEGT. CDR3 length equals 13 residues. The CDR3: CACRWTSVYEQYF. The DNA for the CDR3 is TGTGCCTGCAGGTGGACTAGCGTCTACGAGCAGTACTTC.

As DNA, the CDR3 is TGTGCCAGCAGCCAAGACAGGGTAGGAGAGCAGTTCTTC. It yields the protein CASSQDRVGEQFF. The chain joins TRBV14 to TRBJ2-1; the D gene is possibly TRBD1 (5 bases). Per the germline V gene, CDR1 is SGHDN and CDR2 is FVKESK. Between the trimmed V and J ends, which lost 0 bases and 10 bases, there was a span of 10 bases. The CDR3 has 13 amino acids.